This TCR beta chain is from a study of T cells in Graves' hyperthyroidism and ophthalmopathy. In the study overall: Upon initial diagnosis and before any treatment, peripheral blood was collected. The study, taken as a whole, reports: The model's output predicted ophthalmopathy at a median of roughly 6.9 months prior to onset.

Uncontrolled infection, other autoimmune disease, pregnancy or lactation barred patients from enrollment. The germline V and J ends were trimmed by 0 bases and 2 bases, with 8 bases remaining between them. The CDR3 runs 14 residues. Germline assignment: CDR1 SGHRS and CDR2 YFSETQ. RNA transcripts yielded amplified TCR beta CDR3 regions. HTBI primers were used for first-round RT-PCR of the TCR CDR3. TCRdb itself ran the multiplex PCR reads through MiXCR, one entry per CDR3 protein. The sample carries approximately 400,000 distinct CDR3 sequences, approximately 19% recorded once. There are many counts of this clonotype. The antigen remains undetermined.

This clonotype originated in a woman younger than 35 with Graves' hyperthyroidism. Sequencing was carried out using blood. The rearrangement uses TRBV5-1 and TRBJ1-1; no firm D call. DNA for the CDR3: TGCGCCAGCAGCTTGGATCCGTTCAACACTGAAGCTTTCTTT. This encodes CASSLDPFNTEAFF.